This T cell receptor (beta chain) was identified during a study of T-cell memory formation after mild COVID-19. Study-level points and caveats: Contracting CD8+ clones were enriched in EMRA, CD4+ mainly in CM and EM.

On this clonotype itself: What it binds is not known.

TCRdb re-called the 5' RACE reads through MiXCR, storing one row per CDR3 protein. Altogether hundreds of thousands of distinct CDR3 sequences are present, around 21% being singletons, with the ten largest covering approximately 12%. Germline V lookup: CDR1 SGHRS, CDR2 YFSETQ. The trim removed 3 bases at V and 7 bases at J, leaving 3 bases unmatched. The CDR3 sequence is 14 residues long. This TCR derives from an adult woman who had mild COVID-19 (a few samples of this study predate the infection). Cell type and time point are not known. The chain couples TRBV5-1 to TRBJ2-2, with 10 bases fitting TRBD1. The sample comprised PBMCs or a T cell subset sorted from them (not recorded which). The chain's CDR3 is CASSSGQGNGELFF. CDR3 sequence (DNA): TGCGCCAGCAGCTCGGGACAGGGGAACGGGGAGCTGTTTTTT.